The entry below gives a single TCR beta chain sequence along with its context. Its antigen remains unknown. This sample stems from a study of shared clonotypes between healthy human individuals. Whole-study results and caveats: The genetic and exposure-history diversity represented was limited by few donors.

V lost 5 bases to trimming and J lost 5 bases, with 21 bases between them. In germline, CDR1 is SGHAT, CDR2 FQNNGV. The CDR3 spans 16 residues. An even split of each subset's genomic DNA across several immunoSEQ plates was performed. Here immunoSEQ multiplex PCR was the method, and the copy in TCRdb shows in-frame clones only, minus some. The sample carries 700,000 to 950,000 clones, around 96% recorded once. Naivety among CD8 cells was defined by CD45RO negativity and positive CCR7 selection, thereby excluding terminally differentiated effector memory CD45RA+ cells. The origin of this receptor is a man younger than 40 in good health. The sequencing sample was made of naive CD8+ T cells sorted from blood. This chain uses TRBV11-2 with TRBJ1-2, with a weak D call TRBD1 (6 bases). The CDR3 loop is CASSPPNRDNGYGYTF. Written as DNA, the CDR3 is TGTGCCAGCAGCCCCCCAAACCGGGACAATGGGTATGGCTACACCTTC.